Shown below are 15 T cell receptor beta chains from a single sample sequenced in a study of regulatory T cells in long-lasting Graves disease (dated by TCRdb to about 2021). Taken with the paper, the label for time point translates to: persistent/refractory GD, antithyroid drugs over 5 years with positive TRAb. RNA was extracted from PBMCs in TRIzol for both TCR sequencing and RNA sequencing. The library was produced with multiplex PCR. Data came from an Illumina HiSeq 4000. To build TCR beta libraries, CDR3 regions were amplified by Arm-PCR using iRepertoire HTBI primers. Through fastp at Q25 and MiXCR, TCRdb rebuilt clones from the public reads, retaining in-frame beta chains. CDR3 protein duplicates are merged, each entry listing the most common genes and DNA. The sample table records about 420,000 distinct CDR3 sequences; around 20% of these occur just once. 26% of the sample comes from the top ten.

The material sequenced was peripheral blood mononuclear cells (PBMCs), taken when the disease was refractory, from a patient treated with antithyroid drugs. These receptors were obtained from a female donor with Graves disease.

Of note for this clonotype: This may arise from a read error, as a much more abundant clone is one base away. The chain couples TRBV24-1 to TRBJ2-7, with 8 bases matching TRBD1. The CDR3 has 15 amino acids. CDR1 is KGHDR and CDR2 is SFDVKD in the germline V gene. The CDR3 sequence: CTTSDMRQGTYEQYF. CDR3 sequence (DNA): TGTACCACCAGTGATATGCGACAGGGGACGTACGAGCAGTACTTC.

This clonotype was seen at least ten times. The chain uses TRBV6-2 or TRBV6-3 and TRBJ2-2, with D tentatively TRBD1 (6 bases). The V gene's germline CDR1 is MNHEY and CDR2 SVGEGT. The V end lost 0 bases, the J end lost 2 bases, and 13 bases lay between the germline ends. This CDR3 contains 17 residues. Written as DNA, the CDR3 is TGTGCCAGCAGTTACTCGACGGGACAAGGAAACACCGGGGAGCTGTTTTTT. Translation gives CASSYSTGQGNTGELFF.

This clonotype was seen repeatedly, ten times or more. The V gene is TRBV7-3, the J gene TRBJ2-5, with 11 positions matching TRBD2. Trimming cost V 5 bases and J 5 bases; bases outside gene matches: 7. The CDR3 consists of 15 residues. Per the germline V gene, CDR1 is SGHTA and CDR2 is FQGTGA. CDR3 sequence (DNA): TGTGCCAGCAGCCTCCTAGCGGGAGGACGGGAGACCCAGTACTTC. This codes for CASSLLAGGRETQYF. The full variable domain, in which reference TRBV7-3 and TRBJ2-5 provide the parts outside the CDR3, is GAGVSQTPSNKVTEKGKYVELRCDPISGHTALYWYRQSLGQGPEFLIYFQGTGAADDSGLPNDRFFAVRPEGSVSTLKIQRTERGDSAVYLCASSLLAGGRETQYFGPGTRLLVL.

This clonotype was counted ten times or more. The chain carries TRBV7-2 and TRBJ1-4; D is perhaps TRBD1 (6 bases). There are 14 residues in the CDR3. Germline V CDR1 and CDR2: SGHTA, FQGNSA. V was cut by 4 bases and J by 0 bases, with 6 bases left in between. CDR3 loop: CASSWTATNEKLFF. The CDR3 DNA follows: TGTGCCAGCAGCTGGACAGCAACTAATGAAAAACTGTTTTTT.

CDR3 amino acids: CASSYVPSTDTQYF. CDR3 sequence (DNA): TGTGCCAGCAGTTACGTTCCTAGCACAGATACGCAGTATTTT. The chain joins TRBV6-9 to TRBJ2-3; D unresolved. The CDR3 loop spans 14 amino acids. The germline V gene encodes CDR1 MNHGY and CDR2 SVAAGI. V was clipped by 3 bases and J by 0 bases, with 7 bases between them.

Concerning this clonotype itself: Mismatch with germline at one junction end may stem from a read error. J is TRBJ1-2 and V is TRBV19, with TRBD1 as a possible D gene (5 bases). In germline, CDR1 is LNHDA, CDR2 SQIVND (reference sequence). There are 13 residues in the CDR3. CDR3 DNA sequence: TGTGCCAGTGGTATAGCAGGGAACTATGGCTACACCTTC. This codes for CASGIAGNYGYTF.

This clonotype has a handful of counts. The CDR3 DNA sequence: TGTGCCACCCGACGGACACCCAGCACAGATACGCAGTATTTT. Encoded protein: CATRRTPSTDTQYF. This rearrangement joins TRBV2 to TRBJ2-3; the D gene is possibly TRBD1 (5 bases). Trimming stripped 10 bases from V and 0 bases from J, with 14 bases between. Germline V lookup: CDR1 SNHLY, CDR2 FYNNEI. This CDR3 comprises 14 residues.

The CDR3 bases are TGCGCCAGCAGCCAAGATTCGGGAGCCCTGGGGCAAGAGACCCAGTACTTC. Translated, it gives CASSQDSGALGQETQYF. This sequence joins TRBV4-3 and TRBJ2-5; TRBD2 might be the D (6 bases). This CDR3 region has 17 residues. Germline CDR1 is LGHNA and CDR2 is YSLEER. Trimming took 0 bases from V and 2 from J, leaving 16 bases between them.

This clonotype was seen a handful of times. The gene calls are TRBV19 and TRBJ2-2; TRBD1 agrees at 9 bases. This CDR3 spans 16 amino acids. Germline CDR1 is LNHDA and CDR2 is SQIVND (reference sequence). J was trimmed by 4 bases and V by 5 bases; bases with no gene match: 8. The CDR3 DNA follows: TGTGCCAGTAGTGCTATAGGGACAGGGATCACCGGGGAGCTGTTTTTT. This codes for CASSAIGTGITGELFF.

The V call is TRBV6-2 or TRBV6-3, the J call TRBJ2-6; 12 nucleotides agree with TRBD2. Germline CDR1 is MNHEY and CDR2 is SVGEGT. The CDR3 is 19 residues long. The V gene end was trimmed by 5 bases and the J gene end by 0 bases; junction bases not matched to a gene: 8. CDR3 region: CASSHGLAGRHSGANVLTF. The CDR3 nucleotides are TGTGCCAGCAGTCACGGACTAGCGGGACGACACTCTGGGGCCAACGTCCTGACTTTC.

V is TRBV9 and J is TRBJ1-1, with D perhaps matching TRBD1 (5 bases). The germline V gene encodes CDR1 SGDLS and CDR2 YYNGEE. V was shortened by 0 bases and J by 1 base, with 7 bases between the two germline ends. The CDR3 contains 14 residues. The CDR3 loop is CASSVGGKNTEAFF. The CDR3 nucleotides read TGTGCCAGCAGCGTAGGGGGGAAGAACACTGAAGCTTTCTTT.

This clonotype was picked up many times. The chain is built from TRBV29-1 and TRBJ2-7; D gene unclear. This CDR3 region has 12 residues. Per the germline V gene, CDR1 is SQVTM and CDR2 is ANQGSEA. V was pared by 7 bases and J by 6 bases, with 16 bases between. The chain's CDR3 is CSATLMSGEQYF. In nucleotides, the CDR3 is TGCAGCGCGACCCTAATGTCTGGCGAGCAGTACTTC.

The genes are TRBV6-1 and TRBJ1-1; D is perhaps TRBD1 (5 bases). Trimming removed 6 bases from V and 4 bases from J, with 9 bases in between. Germline assignment: CDR1 MNHNS and CDR2 SASEGT. This CDR3 contains 12 residues. CDR3 in amino acids: CASRGLSTEAFF. CDR3 coding DNA: TGTGCCAGCAGGGGACTTAGCACTGAAGCTTTCTTT.

This clonotype was seen many times. This sequence joins TRBV6-1 and TRBJ1-2; D unclear. The CDR3 runs to 17 residues. Germline V gene data show CDR1 as MNHNS and CDR2 as SASEGT. Trimming shortened V by 0 bases and J by 4 bases, and 18 bases separated the two germline ends. DNA of the CDR3: TGTGCCAGCAGTGAAGCGCCCGTCGGCAGGACCCCCTATGGCTACACCTTC. Its protein product is CASSEAPVGRTPYGYTF.

The chain combines TRBV5-1 with TRBJ1-5, with no clear D. The V and J ends lost 4 bases and 0 bases respectively, with 14 bases between them. CDR1 and CDR2 from the germline V gene are SGHRS and YFSETQ. The CDR3 consists of 16 residues. The CDR3 protein is CASSLPGAYSNQPQHF. The DNA of the CDR3 is TGCGCCAGCAGCCTCCCCGGAGCGTATAGCAATCAGCCCCAGCATTTT.